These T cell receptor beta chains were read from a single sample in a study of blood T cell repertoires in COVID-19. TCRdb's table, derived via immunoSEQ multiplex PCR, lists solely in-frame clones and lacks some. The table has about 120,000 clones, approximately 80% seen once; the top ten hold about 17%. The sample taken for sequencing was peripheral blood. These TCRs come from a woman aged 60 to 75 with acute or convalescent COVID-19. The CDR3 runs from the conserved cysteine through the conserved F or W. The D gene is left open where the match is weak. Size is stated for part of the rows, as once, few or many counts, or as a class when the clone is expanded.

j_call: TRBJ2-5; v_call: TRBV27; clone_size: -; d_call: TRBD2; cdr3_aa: CASSFQRGETQYF; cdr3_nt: TGTGCCAGCAGTTTCCAGCGGGGAGAGACCCAGTACTTC
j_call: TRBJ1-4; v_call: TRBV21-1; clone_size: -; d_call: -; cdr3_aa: CASSKVVRRENEKLFF; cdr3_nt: TGTGCCAGCAGCAAAGTAGTTAGGAGGGAGAATGAAAAACTGTTTTTT
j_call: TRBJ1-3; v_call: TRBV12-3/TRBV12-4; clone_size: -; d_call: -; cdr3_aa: CASSRQAGNTIYF; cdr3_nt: TGTGCCAGCAGTCGACAGGCTGGAAACACCATATATTTT
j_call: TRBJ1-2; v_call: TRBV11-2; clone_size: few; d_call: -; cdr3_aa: CASSLLGGMEGYTF; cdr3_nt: TGTGCCAGCAGCTTGTTAGGTGGTATGGAGGGCTACACCTTC
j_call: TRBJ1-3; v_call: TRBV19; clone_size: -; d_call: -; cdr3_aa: CASSPYSNSGNTIYF; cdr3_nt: TGTGCCAGTAGTCCTTACAGTAACTCTGGAAACACCATATATTTT
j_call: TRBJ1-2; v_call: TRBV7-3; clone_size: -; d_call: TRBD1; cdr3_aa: CASSLDRGSGDGYTF; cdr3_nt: TGTGCCAGCAGCTTGGACAGGGGGAGTGGTGATGGCTACACCTTC
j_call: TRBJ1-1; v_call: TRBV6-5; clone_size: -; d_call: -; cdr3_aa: CASSYSRNTEAFF; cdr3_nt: TGTGCCAGCAGTTACTCGAGGAACACTGAAGCTTTCTTT
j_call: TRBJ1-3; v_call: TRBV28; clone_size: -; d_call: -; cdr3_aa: CASSSGGFGNTIYF; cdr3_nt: TGTGCCAGCAGTTCGGGGGGGTTTGGAAACACCATATATTTT
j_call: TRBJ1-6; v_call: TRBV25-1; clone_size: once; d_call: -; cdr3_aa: CASSEGGTSPLHF; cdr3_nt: TGTGCCAGCAGTGAGGGGGGAACCTCACCCCTCCACTTT
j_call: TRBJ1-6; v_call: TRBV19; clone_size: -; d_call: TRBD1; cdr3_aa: CASSKPGQGSPLHF; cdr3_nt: TGTGCCAGTAGTAAACCGGGACAGGGTTCACCCCTCCACTTT
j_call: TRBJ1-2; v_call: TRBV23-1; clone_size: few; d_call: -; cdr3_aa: CASSSPVGGVTNYGYTF; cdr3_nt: TGCGCCAGCAGTTCCCCGGTCGGAGGGGTGACGAACTATGGCTACACCTTC
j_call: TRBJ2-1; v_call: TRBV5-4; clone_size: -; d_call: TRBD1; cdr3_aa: CASSLGQGAHNEQFF; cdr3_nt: TGTGCCAGCAGCTTGGGGCAGGGGGCCCACAATGAGCAGTTCTTC
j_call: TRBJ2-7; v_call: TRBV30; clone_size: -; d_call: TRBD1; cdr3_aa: CAWSAGTANTYEQYF; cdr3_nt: TGTGCCTGGAGTGCGGGGACAGCCAATACCTACGAGCAGTACTTC
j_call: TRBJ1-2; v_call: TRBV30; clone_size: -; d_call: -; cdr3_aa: CAWSVPNRGNRDGYTF; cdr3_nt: TGTGCCTGGAGTGTACCAAATAGGGGAAACAGGGATGGCTACACCTTC
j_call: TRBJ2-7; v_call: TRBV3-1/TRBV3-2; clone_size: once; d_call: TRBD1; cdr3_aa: CASSRKPGTGVYEQYF; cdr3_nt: TGTGCCAGCAGCCGAAAGCCCGGGACAGGGGTCTACGAGCAGTACTTC
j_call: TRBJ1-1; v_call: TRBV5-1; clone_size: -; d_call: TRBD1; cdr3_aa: CASSLTGTENTEAFF; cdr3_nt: TGCGCCAGCAGCTTAACCGGGACAGAGAACACTGAAGCTTTCTTT
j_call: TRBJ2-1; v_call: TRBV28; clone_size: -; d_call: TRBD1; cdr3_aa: CASSGQGVKAYNEQFF; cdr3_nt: TGTGCCAGCTCGGGACAGGGGGTGAAGGCCTACAATGAGCAGTTCTTC
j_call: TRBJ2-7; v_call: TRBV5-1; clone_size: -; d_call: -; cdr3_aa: CASREQGSFYEQYF; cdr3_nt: TGCGCCAGCAGGGAACAGGGTTCTTTCTACGAGCAGTACTTC
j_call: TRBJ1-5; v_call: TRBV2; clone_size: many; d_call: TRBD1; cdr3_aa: CASSPRTGERQPQHF; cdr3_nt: TGTGCCAGTTCGCCACGGACAGGGGAACGGCAGCCCCAGCATTTT
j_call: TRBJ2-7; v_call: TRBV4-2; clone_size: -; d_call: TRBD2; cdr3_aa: CASSQTALAGAPYEQYF; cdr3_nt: TGTGCCAGCAGCCAAACCGCTCTAGCGGGGGCACCCTACGAGCAGTACTTC
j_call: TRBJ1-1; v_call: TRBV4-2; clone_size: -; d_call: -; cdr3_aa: CASSQDGAGKAFF; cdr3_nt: TGTGCCAGCAGCCAAGATGGGGCGGGGAAAGCTTTCTTT
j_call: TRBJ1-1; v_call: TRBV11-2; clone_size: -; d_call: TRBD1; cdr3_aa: CASSEDRGSAEAFF; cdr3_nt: TGTGCCAGCAGCGAAGACAGGGGGAGCGCTGAAGCTTTCTTT
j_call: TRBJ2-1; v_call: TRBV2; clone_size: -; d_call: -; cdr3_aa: CASSGHSYNEQFF; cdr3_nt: TGTGCCAGCAGTGGTCACAGTTACAATGAGCAGTTCTTC
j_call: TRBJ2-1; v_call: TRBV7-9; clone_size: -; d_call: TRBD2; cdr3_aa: CASSPKSTSGYNEQFF; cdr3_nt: TGTGCCAGCAGCCCGAAGTCGACTAGCGGATACAATGAGCAGTTCTTC
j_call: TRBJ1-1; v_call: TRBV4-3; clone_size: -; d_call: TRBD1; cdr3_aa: CASRPEGQGASMNTEAFF; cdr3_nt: TGCGCCAGCAGACCTGAGGGACAGGGGGCCAGCATGAACACTGAAGCTTTCTTT
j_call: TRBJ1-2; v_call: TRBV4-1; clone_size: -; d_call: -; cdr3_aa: CASSQLILANYGYTF; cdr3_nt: TGCGCCAGCAGCCAACTGATCTTAGCTAACTATGGCTACACCTTC
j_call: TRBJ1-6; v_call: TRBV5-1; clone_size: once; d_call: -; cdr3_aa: CASSSGDVNSPLHF; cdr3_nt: TGCGCCAGCAGCTCAGGGGATGTTAATTCACCCCTCCACTTT
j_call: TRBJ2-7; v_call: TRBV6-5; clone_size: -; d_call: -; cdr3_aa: CATSSEQGYEQYF; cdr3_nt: TGTGCCACTTCTTCGGAACAGGGCTACGAGCAGTACTTC
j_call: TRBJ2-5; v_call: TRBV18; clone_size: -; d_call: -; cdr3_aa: CASSLQGQGQETQYF; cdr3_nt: TGTGCCAGCTCCCTCCAGGGTCAAGGACAAGAGACCCAGTACTTC
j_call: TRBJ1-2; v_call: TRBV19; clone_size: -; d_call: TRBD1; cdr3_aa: CASSPLQGVDGYTF; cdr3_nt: TGTGCCAGTAGTCCGTTACAGGGGGTGGATGGCTACACCTTC
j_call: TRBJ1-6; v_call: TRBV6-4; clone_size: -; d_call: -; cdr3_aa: CASSVESSYNSPLHF; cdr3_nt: TGTGCCAGCAGTGTGGAGAGCTCCTATAATTCACCCCTCCACTTT
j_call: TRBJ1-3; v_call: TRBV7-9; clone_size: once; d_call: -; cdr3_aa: CASSLGTSGNTIYF; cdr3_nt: TGTGCCAGCAGCTTAGGCACATCTGGAAACACCATATATTTT
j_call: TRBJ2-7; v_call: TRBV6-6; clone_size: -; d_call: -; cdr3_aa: CASSPRQESSYEQYF; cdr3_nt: TGTGCCAGCAGCCCCCGACAGGAGAGCTCCTACGAGCAGTACTTC
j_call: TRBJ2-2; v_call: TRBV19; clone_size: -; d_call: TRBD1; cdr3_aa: CASSIGQGATGELFF; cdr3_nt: TGTGCCAGTAGTATAGGGCAGGGGGCCACCGGGGAGCTGTTTTTT
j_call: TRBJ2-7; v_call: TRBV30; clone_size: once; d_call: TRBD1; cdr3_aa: CAWSVLRGHEQYF; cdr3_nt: TGTGCCTGGAGTGTATTGAGGGGGCACGAGCAGTACTTC
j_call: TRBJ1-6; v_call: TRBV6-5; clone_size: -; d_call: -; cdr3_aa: CASTDRKRDNSPLHF; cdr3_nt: TGTGCCAGCACCGACAGGAAAAGGGATAATTCACCCCTCCACTTT
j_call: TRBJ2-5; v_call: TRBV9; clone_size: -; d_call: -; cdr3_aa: CASSVDGETQYF; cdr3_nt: TGTGCCAGCAGCGTAGACGGAGAGACCCAGTACTTC
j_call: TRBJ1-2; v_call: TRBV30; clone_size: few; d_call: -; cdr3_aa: CACISTPGEIYGYTF; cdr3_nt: TGTGCCTGTATATCAACCCCAGGGGAAATCTATGGCTACACCTTC
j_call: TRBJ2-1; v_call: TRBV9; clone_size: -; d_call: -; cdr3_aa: CASSVGGGSSYNEQFF; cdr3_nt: TGTGCCAGCAGCGTAGGGGGTGGGAGCTCCTACAATGAGCAGTTCTTC
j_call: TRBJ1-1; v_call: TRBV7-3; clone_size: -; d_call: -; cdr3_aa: CASSLRQVNTEAFF; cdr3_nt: TGTGCCAGCAGCTTAAGACAGGTGAACACTGAAGCTTTCTTT
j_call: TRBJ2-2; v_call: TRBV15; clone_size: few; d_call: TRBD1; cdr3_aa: CATSKGQGAYTGELFF; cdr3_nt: TGTGCCACCAGCAAAGGACAGGGGGCATACACCGGGGAGCTGTTTTTT
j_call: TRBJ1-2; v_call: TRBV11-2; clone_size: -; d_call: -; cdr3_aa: CASSSLAPGANYGYTF; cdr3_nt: TGTGCCAGCAGCTCCTTAGCCCCGGGAGCTAACTATGGCTACACCTTC
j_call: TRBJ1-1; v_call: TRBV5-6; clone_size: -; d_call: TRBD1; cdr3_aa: CASSLEQGGVAFF; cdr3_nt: TGTGCCAGCAGCTTGGAACAGGGGGGTGTAGCTTTCTTT
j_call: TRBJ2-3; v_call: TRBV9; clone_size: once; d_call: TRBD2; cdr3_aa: CASSVGRTSGGTDTQYF; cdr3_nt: TGTGCCAGCAGCGTAGGTCGGACTAGCGGGGGGACCGATACGCAGTATTTT
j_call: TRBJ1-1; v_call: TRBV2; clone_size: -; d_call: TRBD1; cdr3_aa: CASIFGTANTEAFF; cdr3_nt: TGTGCCAGCATTTTTGGGACAGCGAACACTGAAGCTTTCTTT